This T cell receptor beta chain is from a study of T cell responses to AZD1222 COVID-19 vaccine. Study as a whole: Combined were second doses at about 4 or about 12 weeks.

V lost 3 bases and J lost 5; bases outside the gene matches: 6. The germline gives CDR1 ENHRY, CDR2 SYGVKD. The CDR3 consists of 14 residues. Assay used: immunoSEQ multiplex PCR; TCRdb lists only in-frame clones, some missing. The sample shows some 130,000 clones, 93% of them seen only once. This chain joins TRBV10-3 and TRBJ1-1, with 7 bases identical to TRBD1. This clonotype was sampled from an adult in good health. The sequencing used peripheral blood, collected on day 0 of AZD1222 vaccination. CDR3 loop: CAISDLAGGTEAFF. The CDR3 DNA reads TGTGCCATCAGTGACTTGGCAGGGGGTACTGAAGCTTTCTTT.